The next 14 T cell receptor beta chains were all read from a single sample in a study of blood T cell repertoires in COVID-19. Sequencing used immunoSEQ multiplex PCR; TCRdb keeps in-frame clones, though not all of them. The table records about 200,000 clones, 70% to 90% of them present only once. Input material: peripheral blood. Receptors were obtained from a human donor in a cohort sampled during active COVID-19.

V and J are TRBV7-8 and TRBJ1-4, with 8 bases identical to TRBD1. The V gene end was trimmed by 1 base and the J gene end by 4 bases; junction bases not matched to a gene: 5. Germline values: CDR1 SGHVS, CDR2 FQNEAQ. The CDR3 runs 16 residues. CDR3 sequence (DNA): TGTGCCAGCAGCTTAGGCGGACAGGGTGGTAATGAAAAACTGTTTTTT. It specifies CASSLGGQGGNEKLFF.

The gene calls are TRBV6-4 and TRBJ1-4; D is ambiguous. Trimming removed 3 bases from V and 8 bases from J, with 10 bases in between. Germline V gene lookup returns CDR1 MRHNA and CDR2 SNTAGT. This CDR3 comprises 13 residues. The CDR3 sequence: CASSDNRGEKLFF. DNA for the CDR3: TGTGCCAGCAGTGATAACAGAGGGGAAAAACTGTTTTTT.

This chain uses TRBV7-9 with TRBJ2-2; 8 nucleotides agree with TRBD1. Trimming removed 5 bases from V and 0 bases from J; junction bases left unmatched: 5. In germline, CDR1 is SEHNR, CDR2 FQNEAQ (reference sequence). The CDR3 spans 16 residues. The CDR3 nucleotides are TGTGCCAGCAGCGGACCAGGGGGCCCGAACACCGGGGAGCTGTTTTTT. It yields the protein CASSGPGGPNTGELFF.

The chain links TRBV19 to TRBJ1-4, with D possibly matching TRBD1 (5 bases). This CDR3 comprises 16 residues. Germline loops: CDR1 LNHDA, CDR2 SQIVND (reference sequence). V was cut by 4 bases and J by 3 bases, with 15 bases left in between. CDR3 DNA sequence: TGTGCCAGTAGTACCCAGGGTAATATGGCTAATGAAAAACTGTTTTTT. Translating it yields CASSTQGNMANEKLFF.

CDR3 region: CASRNPGLDTGELFF. The CDR3 bases are TGTGCCAGCAGGAATCCGGGACTAGACACCGGGGAGCTGTTTTTT. This chain uses TRBV5-5 with TRBJ2-2, with 8 bases fitting TRBD2. V was pared by 5 bases and J by 3 bases, with 6 bases of the junction left unmatched. Germline V CDR1 and CDR2: SGHKS, YYEKEE (reference sequence). The CDR3 runs 15 residues.

This clone has a handful of counts. This chain uses TRBV3-1 (or the pseudogene TRBV3-2) with TRBJ1-1, with D perhaps matching TRBD1 (6 bases). The CDR3 consists of 13 residues. Trimming stripped 4 bases from V and 1 base from J, with 7 bases between. In germline, CDR1 is LGHDT, CDR2 YNNKEL (reference sequence). The CDR3 sequence: CASSRTENTEAFF. The CDR3 coding sequence is TGTGCCAGCAGCCGGACAGAGAACACTGAAGCTTTCTTT.

The V and J genes are TRBV6-5 and TRBJ2-5, with D perhaps TRBD1 (6 bases). Germline lookup yields CDR1 MNHEY and CDR2 SVGAGI. Deletions cut 0 bases from V and 5 bases from J, with 13 bases between. The CDR3 is 15 amino acids. The chain's CDR3 is CASSYSVRGRETQYF. CDR3 nucleotide sequence: TGTGCCAGCAGTTACTCGGTCAGGGGCAGGGAGACCCAGTACTTC.

In regard to this clone: At one boundary the junction diverges from the germline segment, which might be a read error. The genes are TRBV7-7 and TRBJ2-2; 8 nucleotides line up with TRBD1. The CDR3 loop spans 16 amino acids. Germline V gene lookup returns CDR1 SSHAT and CDR2 FNYEAQ (reference sequence). Here the CDR3 DNA reads TGTGCTAGCAGCTTAGGAGGGACAGGAAACACCGGGGAGCTGTTTTTT. This encodes CASSLGGTGNTGELFF.

This sequence joins TRBV20-1 and TRBJ1-4; D perhaps matches TRBD1 (6 bases). The CDR3 sequence is 11 residues long. The V end lost 0 bases, the J end lost 13 bases, and 9 bases lay between the germline ends. Germline V gene sequence: CDR1 DFQATT, CDR2 SNEGSKA (reference sequence). CDR3 nucleotides: TGCAGTGCTAGAGACCACAGGGTACTGTTTTTT. Translation gives CSARDHRVLFF.

This clone was observed once. J is TRBJ2-3 and V is TRBV11-1; D is possibly TRBD1 (5 bases). This CDR3 has 16 amino acids. Trimming removed 0 bases from V and 2 bases from J, with 12 bases in between. Germline V gene lookup returns CDR1 SGHAT and CDR2 FQDESV (reference sequence). The CDR3 sequence: CASSLAIGANTDTQYF. Here the CDR3 DNA reads TGTGCCAGCAGCTTAGCGATAGGGGCAAACACAGATACGCAGTATTTT.

The chain joins TRBV24-1 to TRBJ2-2; possible D gene TRBD1, 6 bases. This CDR3 has 14 amino acids. Germline assignment: CDR1 KGHDR and CDR2 SFDVKD. The ends were cut back, 5 bases at V and 7 bases at J, with 13 bases in the middle. The CDR3 region has the DNA TGTGCCACCAGTGCACAGGGAAAGCTCGGGGAGCTGTTTTTT. It encodes CATSAQGKLGELFF.

This clone was observed many times. This sequence joins TRBV25-1 and TRBJ1-4; 7 bases line up with TRBD1. This CDR3 region has 14 residues. CDR1 MGHDK and CDR2 SYGVNS come from the germline V gene. The V gene end was trimmed by 6 bases and the J gene end by 4 bases; junction bases not matched to a gene: 5. DNA for the CDR3: TGTGCCAGCAGCATGACAGGGTTTAATGAAAAACTGTTTTTT. Residues: CASSMTGFNEKLFF. The full variable domain, its missing parts supplied by reference TRBV25-1 and TRBJ1-4, is EADIYQTPRYLVIGTGKKITLECSQTMGHDKMYWYQQDPGMELHLIHYSYGVNSTEKGDLSSESTVSRIRTEHFPLTLESARPSHTSQYLCASSMTGFNEKLFFGSGTQLSVL.

This clone was seen only a few times. The chain combines TRBV5-1 with TRBJ2-5; 8 bases are a match to TRBD2. CDR3 length: 16 residues. The junction had 9 bases not matched to a gene; V was cut back by 0 bases and J by 5 bases. From germline, CDR1 is SGHRS and CDR2 YFSETQ. The CDR3 loop reads CASSLAEGGGFETQYF. CDR3 in DNA: TGCGCCAGCAGCTTGGCAGAGGGCGGGGGGTTCGAGACCCAGTACTTC.

The chain is built from TRBV20-1 and TRBJ1-1; D unclear. Between the trimmed V and J ends, which lost 5 bases and 10 bases, there was a span of 14 bases. Germline CDR1 and CDR2: DFQATT and SNEGSKA (reference sequence). The CDR3 is made up of 11 amino acids. The CDR3 nucleotides read TGCAGTGCTCCGACTGGTACGGGAGCTTTCTTT. It translates to CSAPTGTGAFF.